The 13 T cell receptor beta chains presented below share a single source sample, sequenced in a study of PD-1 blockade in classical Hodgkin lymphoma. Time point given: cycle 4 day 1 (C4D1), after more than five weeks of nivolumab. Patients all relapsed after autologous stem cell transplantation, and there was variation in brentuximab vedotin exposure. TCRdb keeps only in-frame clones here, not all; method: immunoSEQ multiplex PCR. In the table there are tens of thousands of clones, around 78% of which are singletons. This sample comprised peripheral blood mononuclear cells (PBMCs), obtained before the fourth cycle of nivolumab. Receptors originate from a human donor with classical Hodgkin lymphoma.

The DNA of the CDR3 is TGTGCCAGCAGTGAAGACGGGACATACTCTGGAAACACCATATATTTT. Protein: CASSEDGTYSGNTIYF. This chain links TRBV6-1 with TRBJ1-3; D possibly corresponds to TRBD1 (6 bases). CDR3 length equals 16 residues. The germline V gene has CDR1 MNHNS and CDR2 SASEGT. Trimming took 1 base from V and 0 from J, leaving 10 bases between them.

CDR3 DNA sequence: TGTGCCAGCAGTTACTCTGGGAGAGCCCATCAGCCCCAGCATTTT. It specifies CASSYSGRAHQPQHF. The V and J genes are TRBV6-5 and TRBJ1-5; D gene unclear. The CDR3 consists of 15 residues. Trimming left V 0 bases short and J 5 bases short, with 11 bases between. Germline lookup yields CDR1 MNHEY and CDR2 SVGAGI.

The CDR3 DNA reads as TGTGCCAGCAGTTTAGGGGGCCCCGACAGTTATAGCAATCAGCCCCAGCATTTT. Translating it yields CASSLGGPDSYSNQPQHF. This chain connects TRBV27 to TRBJ1-5; D possibly corresponds to TRBD1 (6 bases). V was cut by 2 bases and J by 0 bases, with 17 bases left in between. This CDR3 region has 18 residues. Germline V gene data show CDR1 as MNHEY and CDR2 as SMNVEV (reference sequence).

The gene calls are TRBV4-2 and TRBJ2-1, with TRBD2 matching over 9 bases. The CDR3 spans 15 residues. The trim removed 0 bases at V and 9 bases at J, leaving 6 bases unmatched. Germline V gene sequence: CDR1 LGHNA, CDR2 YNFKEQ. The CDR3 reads CASSQDGTSNSEQFF. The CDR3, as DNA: TGTGCCAGCAGCCAAGATGGGACTAGCAACAGTGAGCAGTTCTTC.

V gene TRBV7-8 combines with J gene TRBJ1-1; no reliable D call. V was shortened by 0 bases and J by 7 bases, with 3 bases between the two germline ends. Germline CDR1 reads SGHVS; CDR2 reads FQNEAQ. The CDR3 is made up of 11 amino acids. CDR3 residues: CASSLANEAFF. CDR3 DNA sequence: TGTGCCAGCAGCTTAGCAAATGAAGCTTTCTTT.

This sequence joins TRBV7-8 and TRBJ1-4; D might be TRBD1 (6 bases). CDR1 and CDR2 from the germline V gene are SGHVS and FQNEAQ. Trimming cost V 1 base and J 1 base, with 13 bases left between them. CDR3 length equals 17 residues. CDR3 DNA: TGTGCCAGCAGCTTAGTCGGGGGGCAGGGAACTAATGAAAAACTGTTTTTT. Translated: CASSLVGGQGTNEKLFF.

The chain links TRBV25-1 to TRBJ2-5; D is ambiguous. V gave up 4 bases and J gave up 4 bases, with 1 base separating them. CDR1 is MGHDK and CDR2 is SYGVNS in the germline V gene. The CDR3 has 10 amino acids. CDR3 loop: CASSGETQYF. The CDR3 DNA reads TGTGCCAGCAGTGGAGAGACCCAGTACTTC.

The CDR3: CASSPGNTGLDTQYF. In DNA form, the CDR3 reads TGTGCCAGCAGTCCTGGGAACACAGGGCTCGATACGCAGTATTTT. The rearrangement joins TRBV7-3 to TRBJ2-3; possibly TRBD1 for D (6 bases). CDR3 length: 15 amino acids. Between the trimmed V and J ends, which lost 6 bases and 6 bases, there was a span of 19 bases. Germline CDR1 reads SGHTA; CDR2 reads FQGTGA.

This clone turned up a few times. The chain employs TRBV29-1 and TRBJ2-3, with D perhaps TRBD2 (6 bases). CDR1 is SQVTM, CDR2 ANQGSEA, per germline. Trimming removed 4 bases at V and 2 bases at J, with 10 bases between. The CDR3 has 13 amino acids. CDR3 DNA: TGCAGCGTTGGGAGGGCAGTCACAGATACGCAGTATTTT. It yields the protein CSVGRAVTDTQYF.

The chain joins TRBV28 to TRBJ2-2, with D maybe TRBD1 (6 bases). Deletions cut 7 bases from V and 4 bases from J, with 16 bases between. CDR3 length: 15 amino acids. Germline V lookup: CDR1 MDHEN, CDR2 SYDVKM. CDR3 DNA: TGTGCCAGCAATCTTCCGGGACAACGCACCGGGGAGCTGTTTTTT. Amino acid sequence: CASNLPGQRTGELFF. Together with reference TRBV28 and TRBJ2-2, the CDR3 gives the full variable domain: DVKVTQSSRYLVKRTGEKVFLECVQDMDHENMFWYRQDPGLGLRLIYFSYDVKMKEKGDIPEGYSVSREKKERFSLILESASTNQTSMYLCASNLPGQRTGELFFGEGSRLTVL.

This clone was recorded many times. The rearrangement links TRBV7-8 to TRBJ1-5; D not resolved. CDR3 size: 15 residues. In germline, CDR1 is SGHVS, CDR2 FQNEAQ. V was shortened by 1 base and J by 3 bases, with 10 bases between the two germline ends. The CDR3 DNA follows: TGTGCCAGCAGCTTAGTGGAAGGGTACAATCAGCCCCAGCATTTT. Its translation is CASSLVEGYNQPQHF.

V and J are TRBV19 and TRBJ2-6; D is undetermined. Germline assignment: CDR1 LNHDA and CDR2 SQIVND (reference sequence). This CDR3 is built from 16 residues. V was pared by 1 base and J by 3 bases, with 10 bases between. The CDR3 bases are TGTGCCAGTAGTATAGGCTGGGGAAATGGGGCCAACGTCCTGACTTTC. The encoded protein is CASSIGWGNGANVLTF.

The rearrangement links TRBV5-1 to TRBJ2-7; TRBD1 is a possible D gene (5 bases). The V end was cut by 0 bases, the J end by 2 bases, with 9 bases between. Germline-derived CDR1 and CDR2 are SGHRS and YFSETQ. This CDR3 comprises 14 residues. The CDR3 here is CASSLEDTPYEQYF. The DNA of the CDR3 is TGCGCCAGCAGCTTGGAGGACACCCCCTACGAGCAGTACTTC.